This T cell receptor beta chain was identified in a study of human T cells and chemical hapten exposure. Across the whole study: Per-sample variation in TCR yield stemmed mainly from small pooled library volume differences.

As to time point: healthy volunteer bleed at 6 weeks. Someone pulled total RNA out of unfractionated whole blood. J was trimmed by 9 bases and V by 5 bases; bases with no gene match: 8. This CDR3 region has 15 residues. Study-wide results and caveats: Among TCRs, those above 1 in 1000 frequency were unaffected by DPC sensitization.

This clonotype appeared many times. The antigen remains undetermined. Individual cDNA molecules received unique molecular identifiers in the library. Under the authors' procedure: Sample TCR totals centred on a median of approximately 96,000, ranging about 20,000 to 700,000. Each CDR3 protein gets one entry after TCRdb re-called the RACE reads with MiXCR. TCRdb's processing, not the study's, gives the V and J calls here. In the table there are 65,000 to 95,000 distinct CDR3 sequences, roughly 7.9% of which are singletons. Sequencing was performed on whole blood. The chain employs TRBV12-3 or TRBV12-4 and TRBJ2-2; TRBD2 matches 11 bases. This clonotype was sampled from a female donor in good health. Some clones in this sample may be carry-over from other donors' samples. The CDR3 is CASSVSGGVPRELFF. In DNA, the CDR3 is TGTGCCAGCAGTGTTAGCGGGGGGGTTCCCCGGGAGCTGTTTTTT.